Reported below is one T cell receptor beta chain. As originally analysed: From reference gene primer amplification, estimates of nucleated cell counts were derived. TCRdb keeps only in-frame clones here, not all; method: immunoSEQ multiplex PCR. The V and J calls and the clone size are those of that table, but D and trimming were determined from the DNA. The table lists 95,000 to 120,000 clones, 70% to 90% of them singletons. This entry belongs to a study of blood T cell repertoires in COVID-19. About the study: Donors in the United States, Italy and Spain gave samples during acute or convalescent COVID-19. T cells, B-cell-depleted T cells, or PBMCs provided the cDNA or gDNA that served as material.

Deletions cut 0 bases from V and 3 bases from J, with 5 bases between. The germline gives CDR1 MNHNY, CDR2 SVGAGI (reference sequence). The CDR3 length is 13 residues. This receptor was obtained from a woman in her 70s who had recovered from COVID-19. The specimen was peripheral blood. This chain links TRBV6-6 with TRBJ1-2; unclear D gene. CDR3 DNA sequence: TGTGCCAGCAGTTACTCGTCGGACTATGGCTACACCTTC. Its protein product is CASSYSSDYGYTF.